The TCR beta chain described here comes from a study of blood T cell repertoires in COVID-19 (TCRdb year 2020). For context, the study as a whole: Collaborator samples came from the United States, Italy and Spain and covered acute and convalescent phases of COVID-19. The material from the prospective study consisted of cDNA or gDNA derived from T cells, B-cell-depleted T cells, or PBMCs. Subjects who had been exposed to COVID-19, were actively infected with it, or had recovered from it provided the deeply sampled blood TCRbeta repertoires that made up the dataset. A freely available public database, intended as a resource for researchers studying the immune response to SARS-CoV-2, is where the repertoires were released. Samples were obtained from the ongoing ImmuneRACE study (first 160 participants) and from 1,254 subjects provided by 6 global collaborators. A de-identified subject ID, COVID-19 status, age in years and sex were almost always included in the sample metadata. Where available, HLA class I and class II types were obtained from metadata supplied by the sample provider rather than from assay-based typing.

Participants in the prospective study were aged about 18 to 89 years, lived in 20 to 25 United States geographic areas, and enrolled through a virtual design. In the prospective study, participants were assigned to cohorts based on the clinical history participants reported in a screening survey and a study questionnaire. Each participant in the prospective study had whole blood, serum and a nasopharyngeal or oropharyngeal swab collected by mobile phlebotomists. Additional blood draws and questionnaires over an approximately 2-month period could optionally be provided by prospective study participants. Blood samples from the prospective study were shipped frozen or at room temperature prior to DNA extraction. Comment on this clone: The clone's antigen remains unknown. Base-call qualities are not available, and no considerably larger clone is one nucleotide away.

On the study overall, not on this receptor specifically: The quantity of clinical and demographic metadata differed by source and by participant and was supplied without curation.

TCRbeta CDR3 regions were amplified from genomic DNA by means of the immunoSEQ Assay, a bias-controlled multiplex PCR. From the authors' description of their analysis: Nucleated cell counts per sample were estimated from amplification of reference gene primers within the assay. Sequence reads were collapsed and filtered to measure the absolute abundance of every unique TCRbeta CDR3 rearrangement. For each sample, productive Simpson clonality was calculated as the square root of Simpson's diversity index over productive rearrangements. TCRdb re-hosts the immuneACCESS table, in-frame sequences only. Its copies lack some clones; in the studies checked, an unresolved V gene accounts for under half of them, and the cause for the rest is not known. D and trimming were read from the DNA, whereas the V and J calls and clone size are those reported in that table. The sample table holds 190,000 or so clones, of which roughly 89% were seen once. Around 10% of the sample is held by the ten biggest clonotypes.

The TCR originated in a man younger than 30 with acute COVID-19. Specimen: PBMCs or T cells enriched from blood (not recorded which).

The base sequence is TGTGCCAGCAGCATGGCGGCCCAGAGTGAAAAACTGTTTTTT. The resulting protein is CASSMAAQSEKLFF. Recombination connected TRBV28 to TRBJ1-4; the D gene lacks a confident call. In the germline V gene, CDR1 corresponds to MDHEN and CDR2 to SYDVKM. V drops 6 bases and J drops 7 bases, leaving 15 bases in between. Reading from cysteine to phenylalanine, the CDR3 counts 14 amino acids. Just the 42-base CDR3 DNA is kept, in frame starting at base 1.